The entry below gives a single TCR beta chain sequence along with its context. This record belongs to a study of blood T cell repertoires in COVID-19. Study-level background: Some COVID-19 samples were acute and others convalescent; all came from the United States, Italy and Spain.

Original analysis: Amplification of reference gene primers provided the estimated nucleated cell counts. The data were produced by immunoSEQ multiplex PCR, yet TCRdb's version contains in-frame clones alone and is incomplete. V and J calls and clone size come straight from that table; D and trimming were deduced from the DNA. The sample records about 150,000 clones, more than 80% being singletons. CDR1 is SEHNR, CDR2 FQNEAQ, per germline (reference sequence). The V end lost 4 bases, the J end lost 1 base, and 8 bases lay between the germline ends. The CDR3 runs 13 residues. This TCR came from a woman in her thirties or forties with acute or convalescent COVID-19. The chain employs TRBV7-9 and TRBJ2-7; a weak D match, TRBD1 (6 bases). Sequencing was done on a sample of peripheral blood. CDR3: CASSYRDSYEQYF. CDR3 DNA sequence: TGTGCCAGCAGCTACAGGGATTCCTACGAGCAGTACTTC.